This T cell receptor beta chain was identified during a study of blood T cell repertoires in COVID-19. V lost 5 bases, J lost 3 bases, and 3 bases stayed unmatched. CDR1 and CDR2 from the germline V gene are MNHNY and SVGAGI (reference sequence). This CDR3 contains 15 residues. Measured with immunoSEQ multiplex PCR; TCRdb has only the in-frame clones, and not every one. The data contain about 110,000 clones, approximately 69% of them singletons. V is TRBV6-6 and J is TRBJ2-1; the match to TRBD2 covers 11 bases. Specimen: peripheral blood. The receptor's source is an older man with acute or convalescent COVID-19. CDR3 protein: CASSTGLAVYNEQFF. For the CDR3, the DNA is TGTGCCAGCAGTACGGGACTAGCGGTCTACAATGAGCAGTTCTTC.